Below are 24 T cell receptor beta chains sequenced from a single sample in a study of blood T cell repertoires in COVID-19. Method: immunoSEQ multiplex PCR; TCRdb's copy keeps in-frame clones and lacks some. This table holds some 190,000 clones, approximately 84% found once. Sequencing was done on a sample of peripheral blood. The source of these receptors is a woman between 65 and 79 years old with active or convalescent COVID-19.

The chain links TRBV6-1 to TRBJ2-2; perhaps TRBD1 as D (6 bases). The CDR3 has 15 amino acids. Trimming took 0 bases from V and 3 from J, leaving 8 bases between them. Germline CDR1 and CDR2: MNHNS and SASEGT. The CDR3 nucleotides are TGTGCCAGCAGTGAAGCCAGGGGATACACCGGGGAGCTGTTTTTT. Its translation: CASSEARGYTGELFF.

The rearrangement joins TRBV28 to TRBJ1-1; no definite D call. The CDR3 is 15 residues long. V was shortened by 4 bases and J by 11 bases, with 23 bases between the two germline ends. CDR1 is MDHEN and CDR2 is SYDVKM in the germline V gene. CDR3 nucleotide sequence: TGTGCCAGCAGTTCTCCGATACCGGGGTTGTGGGGTGCTTTCTTT. The encoded protein is CASSSPIPGLWGAFF.

The rearrangement links TRBV27 to TRBJ2-2; 11 bases align to TRBD2. The length of the CDR3 is 17 residues. Trimming removed 5 bases from V and 7 bases from J; junction bases left unmatched: 12. Germline values: CDR1 MNHEY, CDR2 SMNVEV (reference sequence). The CDR3 region has the DNA TGTGCCAGCAGTGCTCCCGAACTAGCGGGAGTAATCGGGGAGCTGTTTTTT. Translating it yields CASSAPELAGVIGELFF.

The chain couples TRBV2 to TRBJ2-7, with D perhaps TRBD1 (7 bases). Looked up from germline, CDR1 is SNHLY and CDR2 is FYNNEI. This CDR3 is 15 amino acids long. V was pared by 1 base and J by 2 bases, with 12 bases between. CDR3 sequence reads: CASSEEGGGTYEQYF. DNA of the CDR3: TGTGCCAGCAGTGAAGAAGGGGGCGGGACCTACGAGCAGTACTTC.

The gene calls are TRBV19 and TRBJ1-5, with 7 positions matching TRBD1. Looked up from germline, CDR1 is LNHDA and CDR2 is SQIVND (reference sequence). The CDR3 totals 12 residues. V was clipped by 6 bases and J by 6 bases; unmatched bases: 2. The CDR3 sequence is CASRTGTQPQHF. As DNA, the CDR3 is TGTGCCAGTAGGACAGGGACTCAGCCCCAGCATTTT.

V gene TRBV28 combines with J gene TRBJ2-1; 7 nucleotides agree with TRBD2. The CDR3 has 16 amino acids. Germline V gene data show CDR1 as MDHEN and CDR2 as SYDVKM. V was pared by 1 base and J by 4 bases, with 7 bases of the junction left unmatched. The CDR3 loop is CASSLSPTSEYNEQFF. CDR3 nucleotides: TGTGCCAGCAGTTTATCCCCAACTAGCGAGTACAATGAGCAGTTCTTC.

V usage is TRBV5-6 and J usage is TRBJ1-1; possible D gene TRBD1, 5 bases. Germline V gene sequence: CDR1 SGHDT, CDR2 YYEEEE. This CDR3 spans 13 amino acids. V gave up 4 bases and J gave up 4 bases, with 11 bases separating them. CDR3 sequence: CASSRYTGTEAFF. The DNA for the CDR3 is TGTGCCAGCAGCCGTTATACAGGCACTGAAGCTTTCTTT.

The rearrangement uses TRBV28 and TRBJ1-2; D uncertain. Germline assignment: CDR1 MDHEN and CDR2 SYDVKM. The V and J ends lost 5 bases and 0 bases respectively, with 19 bases between them. The CDR3 has 17 residues. The CDR3 DNA is TGTGCCAGCAGTCTAGGCCACGACGTTTCCTCTAACTATGGCTACACCTTC. Translation gives CASSLGHDVSSNYGYTF.

This rearrangement joins TRBV7-8 to TRBJ2-2, with TRBD1 matching over 11 bases. The CDR3 length is 18 residues. Germline V gene data show CDR1 as SGHVS and CDR2 as FQNEAQ. Trimming cost V 2 bases and J 4 bases; bases outside gene matches: 9. CDR3 sequence reads: CASSLSGIGTGGTGELFF. CDR3 nucleotides: TGTGCCAGCAGCTTATCTGGGATCGGGACAGGGGGCACCGGGGAGCTGTTTTTT. The full variable domain, its missing parts supplied by reference TRBV7-8 and TRBJ2-2, is GAGVSQSPRYKVAKRGQDVALRCDPISGHVSLFWYQQALGQGPEFLTYFQNEAQLDKSGLPSDRFFAERPEGSVSTLKIQRTQQEDSAVYLCASSLSGIGTGGTGELFFGEGSRLTVL.

The J gene is TRBJ2-1, the V gene TRBV7-3; 11 bases fit TRBD2. The CDR3 is made up of 15 amino acids. Looked up from germline, CDR1 is SGHTA and CDR2 is FQGTGA. The trim removed 2 bases at V and 7 bases at J, leaving 4 bases unmatched. DNA of the CDR3: TGTGCCAGCAGCTTAGCGGGACTAGCGGCTAATGAGCAGTTCTTC. Translated, it gives CASSLAGLAANEQFF.

This sequence joins TRBV19 and TRBJ1-5; perhaps TRBD1 as D (6 bases). V lost 7 bases to trimming and J lost 7 bases, with 20 bases between them. Germline V gene lookup returns CDR1 LNHDA and CDR2 SQIVND (reference sequence). The CDR3 is 15 amino acids. The CDR3 loop reads CASTLLRQQGQPQHF. The DNA for the CDR3 is TGTGCCAGTACCCTACTTAGACAGCAGGGGCAGCCCCAGCATTTT.

The chain joins TRBV5-6 to TRBJ2-2, with 10 positions matching TRBD2. Germline lookup yields CDR1 SGHDT and CDR2 YYEEEE. CDR3 length equals 16 residues. V was pared by 2 bases and J by 2 bases, with 3 bases of the junction left unmatched. The CDR3 loop is CASSFRTSGNTGELFF. The CDR3 DNA reads TGTGCCAGCAGCTTCCGGACTAGCGGCAACACCGGGGAGCTGTTTTTT.

This chain links TRBV6-1 with TRBJ2-1, with 8 bases fitting TRBD1. This CDR3 region has 16 residues. V shed 6 bases and J 6 bases; nucleotides not matched to a gene: 13. Germline-derived CDR1 and CDR2 are MNHNS and SASEGT. Written as DNA, the CDR3 is TGTGCCAGCAGGGAACAGGGGGTTGTAGCGAGCAATGAGCAGTTCTTC. Amino acids: CASREQGVVASNEQFF.

This chain uses TRBV5-1 with TRBJ2-1; D might be TRBD1 (6 bases). Germline values: CDR1 SGHRS, CDR2 YFSETQ. The ends were cut back, 0 bases at V and 6 bases at J, with 10 bases in the middle. The CDR3 covers 14 residues. CDR3 residues: CASSLGDTFNEQFF. CDR3 coding DNA: TGCGCCAGCAGCTTGGGGGACACTTTCAATGAGCAGTTCTTC.

The V gene is TRBV19, the J gene TRBJ1-6, with TRBD1 matching 10 bases. This CDR3 has 13 amino acids. V shed 8 bases, J shed 9 bases, and the junction held 4 bases outside the gene matches. Germline V lookup: CDR1 LNHDA, CDR2 SQIVND (reference sequence). The CDR3 DNA reads TGTGCCAGTCTTGGACAGGGGGGTTCACCCCTCCACTTT. Protein sequence: CASLGQGGSPLHF.

This clone was seen a few times. The gene calls are TRBV6-5 and TRBJ2-7; possibly TRBD2 for D (5 bases). This CDR3 contains 14 residues. Germline CDR1 is MNHEY and CDR2 is SVGAGI. V was clipped by 7 bases and J by 3 bases, with 16 bases between them. The CDR3 is CASKRNRDNYEQYF. The CDR3 nucleotides read TGTGCCAGCAAGCGGAACCGCGATAACTACGAGCAGTACTTC.

This sequence joins TRBV5-1 and TRBJ1-2; 7 nucleotides align to TRBD1. This CDR3 comprises 12 residues. J was trimmed by 6 bases and V by 2 bases; bases with no gene match: 1. Germline CDR1 SGHRS, CDR2 YFSETQ. CDR3 residues: CASSFDRDGYTF. CDR3 DNA sequence: TGCGCCAGCAGCTTTGACAGGGATGGCTACACCTTC.

J is TRBJ2-2 and V is TRBV6-6; no clear D gene. The CDR3 extends over 15 amino acids. CDR1 is MNHNY, CDR2 SVGAGI, per germline (reference sequence). Trimming cost V 3 bases and J 2 bases, with 10 bases left between them. Here the CDR3 reads CASSYGQENTGELFF. The CDR3 nucleotides read TGTGCCAGCAGTTATGGGCAGGAAAACACCGGGGAGCTGTTTTTT.

The rearrangement joins TRBV19 to TRBJ2-7; TRBD1 matches at 7 bases. This CDR3 has 15 amino acids. The V segment lost 5 bases and the J segment 4 bases; nucleotides outside the gene matches: 11. The V gene's germline CDR1 is LNHDA and CDR2 SQIVND (reference sequence). The CDR3 sequence is CASSPYSGTEYEQYF. Here the CDR3 DNA reads TGTGCCAGTAGTCCTTACTCCGGGACAGAGTACGAGCAGTACTTC.

V and J are TRBV5-1 and TRBJ2-7; maybe TRBD1 (6 bases). Germline lookup yields CDR1 SGHRS and CDR2 YFSETQ. The length of the CDR3 is 14 residues. V lost 0 bases to trimming and J lost 6 bases, with 13 bases between them. CDR3 loop: CASSLAEGVGEQYF. CDR3 DNA sequence: TGCGCCAGCAGCTTGGCCGAGGGGGTAGGCGAGCAGTACTTC.

This chain connects TRBV27 to TRBJ1-2; 12 bases map to TRBD1. V shed 6 bases and J 4 bases; nucleotides not matched to a gene: 15. The CDR3 has 18 residues. Looked up from germline, CDR1 is MNHEY and CDR2 is SMNVEV (reference sequence). CDR3 protein: CASSQSRDRGLPPYGYTF. The CDR3 DNA is TGTGCCAGCAGCCAGTCCCGGGACAGGGGGCTCCCCCCCTATGGCTACACCTTC.

This rearrangement joins TRBV6-1 to TRBJ2-1, with 8 bases matching TRBD2. V lost 2 bases and J lost 3; bases outside the gene matches: 12. Germline V gives CDR1 MNHNS, CDR2 SASEGT. The CDR3 has 18 residues. The CDR3 DNA sequence: TGTGCCAGCAGTGAACGGGGCGGGAGGCCTTCCTTCTACAATGAGCAGTTCTTC. It translates to CASSERGGRPSFYNEQFF.

The chain recombines TRBV27 with TRBJ2-1; 9 nucleotides agree with TRBD2. Trimming took 3 bases from V and 8 from J; bases not matched to a gene: 2. This CDR3 is 13 amino acids long. Germline V lookup: CDR1 MNHEY, CDR2 SMNVEV (reference sequence). The CDR3 DNA is TGTGCCAGCAGTTTGCGGGAGGGGGATGAGCAGTTCTTC. Amino acid sequence: CASSLREGDEQFF.

This clone was picked up a small number of times. V gene TRBV19 combines with J gene TRBJ1-1; maybe TRBD1 (6 bases). V shed 4 bases and J shed 1 base, with 22 bases lying between them. The germline CDR1 and CDR2 sequences are LNHDA and SQIVND (reference sequence). CDR3 size: 18 residues. The CDR3 protein is CASSSLILGGRRNTEAFF. Written as DNA, the CDR3 is TGTGCCAGTAGTAGCCTTATCCTGGGGGGGCGGCGGAACACTGAAGCTTTCTTT.